This T cell receptor (beta chain) emerged from a study of cytomegalovirus exposure and HLA in healthy donors. Findings and limits, study-wide: A later analysis revealed that TCR association rates differed between HLA loci, peaking at DRB1 and bottoming out at HLA-C. About 87% or about 30% of the time was how often most TCR beta V segments were productive, according to an earlier analysis.

Comments on this clone: The antigen is unknown.

Whereas donors were nominally healthy upon sampling, unrecorded immune exposures were probable. The primer mix had 60 Vbeta and 13 Jbeta primers. Method: immunoSEQ multiplex PCR; TCRdb's copy keeps in-frame clones and lacks some. Among 200,000 to 250,000 clones listed, about four fifths were seen once. The specimen sequenced was PBMCs. The TCR originated in a young man in good health and CMV-seronegative.

The CDR3 nucleotides are TGTGCCACCGCGCTGACAGGGAGTTTAAGCAATCAGCCCCAGCATTTT. This sequence encodes CATALTGSLSNQPQHF. The chain joins TRBV6-4 to TRBJ1-5; TRBD1 matches at 7 bases. The CDR3 spans 16 residues. The V and J ends lost 10 bases and 1 base, in that order; junction bases with no gene match: 13. From germline, CDR1 is MRHNA and CDR2 SNTAGT.